This T cell receptor beta chain appears in the sequencing data of a study of T cell changes during pregnancy in multiple sclerosis (dated by TCRdb to about 2019). Concerning the study at large: Changes in the T cell repertoire over the course of pregnancy were examined in this study in women with multiple sclerosis.

V is pared back by 4 bases and J by 7 bases, with 11 bases lying between the germline termini. Spanning cysteine to phenylalanine, the CDR3 consists of 14 amino acids. The kept DNA is CDR3 alone, 42 bases in frame from the first base. CDR1 and CDR2, per the germline V gene, are SGHTA and FQGNSA. As for this clone: Its antigen target is currently unknown. No base qualities exist here, and no much larger clone lies one base off it.

Libraries came from the immunoSEQ multiplex PCR assay. In its TCRdb copy, this immuneACCESS table keeps in-frame sequences only and misses some clones. Where compared with another copy, unresolved V genes explain less than half of these, and the others have no known cause. Across this sample there are around 29,000 clones, with around 89% seen only once. Clones ranked in the top ten supply 3.5% of the sample. This receptor was taken from a female donor in good health, enrolled as a control in a pregnancy study. The material sequenced was CD4+ T cells from peripheral blood mononuclear cells, taken in the first trimester of pregnancy. The sequence is built from TRBV7-2 and TRBJ1-6; the D gene assignment is ambiguous. For the CDR3, the sequence is CASSSGMSNSPLHF. The DNA is TGTGCCAGCAGCTCCGGTATGAGCAATTCACCCCTCCACTTT.